Following are 29 T cell receptor beta chains from one sample sequenced in a study of blood T cell repertoires in COVID-19. The data were produced by immunoSEQ multiplex PCR, yet TCRdb's version contains in-frame clones alone and is incomplete. The table lists 110,000 to 150,000 clones, 84% of them singletons, with around 8.6% in the top ten. Sequences were obtained from peripheral blood. All receptors derive from a human donor in a cohort sampled during active COVID-19.

The gene calls are TRBV10-3 and TRBJ2-7; 8 bases are shared with TRBD1. V trimming: 6 bases; J trimming: 2 bases; junction bases outside the gene matches: 6. The CDR3 is 14 residues long. Germline loops: CDR1 ENHRY, CDR2 SYGVKD. The CDR3 nucleotides are TGTGCCATCAGGGGGACAGGTCGAACCTACGAGCAGTACTTC. Translated, it gives CAIRGTGRTYEQYF.

The chain carries TRBV4-1 and TRBJ2-6; D gene ambiguous. Trimming pared 0 bases from V and 2 bases from J, leaving 8 bases between. Germline V gene sequence: CDR1 MGHRA, CDR2 YSYEKL. CDR3 size: 16 residues. CDR3 sequence (DNA): TGCGCCAGCAGCCAAGATTCGTCAGCTGGGGCCAACGTCCTGACTTTC. Its protein product is CASSQDSSAGANVLTF.

The chain is built from TRBV7-2 and TRBJ2-3, with TRBD1 matching 7 bases. The ends lost 5 bases at V and 0 bases at J; junction bases unmatched: 5. Germline loops: CDR1 SGHTA, CDR2 FQGNSA. This CDR3 has 15 amino acids. The CDR3 nucleotides read TGTGCCAGCAGCCAAATGGACAGGAGCACAGATACGCAGTATTTT. Residues: CASSQMDRSTDTQYF.

The rearrangement uses TRBV19 and TRBJ1-6; possible D gene TRBD1, 6 bases. The germline gives CDR1 LNHDA, CDR2 SQIVND (reference sequence). The length of the CDR3 is 15 residues. Between the trimmed V and J ends, which lost 3 bases and 12 bases, there was a span of 18 bases. The CDR3 bases are TGTGCCAGTAGTATTCGGGGGGCGAGGCGTGAACCCCTCCACTTT. It translates to CASSIRGARREPLHF.

This chain joins TRBV27 and TRBJ2-5; D gene ambiguous. Germline loops: CDR1 MNHEY, CDR2 SMNVEV (reference sequence). Trimming left V 5 bases short and J 2 bases short, with 3 bases between. CDR3 length equals 11 residues. Here the CDR3 DNA reads TGTGCCAGCAGTCTGCAAGAGACCCAGTACTTC. Its protein product is CASSLQETQYF.

The chain joins TRBV18 to TRBJ1-4; D is unresolved. The CDR3 is made up of 17 amino acids. V was shortened by 3 bases and J by 0 bases, with 14 bases between the two germline ends. CDR1 is KGHSH and CDR2 is LQKENI in the germline V gene. CDR3 nucleotides: TGTGCCAGCTCACCGAGAAATACGAAAGCAACTAATGAAAAACTGTTTTTT. Translated, it gives CASSPRNTKATNEKLFF.

The gene calls are TRBV3-1 (or the pseudogene TRBV3-2) and TRBJ1-1; TRBD1 might be the D (5 bases). Germline V gene lookup returns CDR1 LGHDT and CDR2 YNNKEL (reference sequence). CDR3 size: 13 residues. V dropped 4 bases and J dropped 5 bases, with 11 bases sitting between them. The CDR3 sequence: CASSPHRGTEAFF. DNA of the CDR3: TGTGCCAGCAGCCCGCACCGGGGGACTGAAGCTTTCTTT.

V is TRBV19 and J is TRBJ1-5; 7 bases agree with TRBD1. This CDR3 is built from 14 residues. J was trimmed by 3 bases and V by 6 bases; bases with no gene match: 5. The germline V gene encodes CDR1 LNHDA and CDR2 SQIVND (reference sequence). The CDR3 loop is CASRPTGFNQPQHF. In DNA form, the CDR3 reads TGTGCCAGTAGACCGACAGGGTTCAATCAGCCCCAGCATTTT.

Only one count was recorded for this clone. J is TRBJ1-1 and V is TRBV28; TRBD1 might be the D (6 bases). V lost 2 bases, J lost 2 bases, and 12 bases lay in between. CDR3 size: 15 residues. The germline CDR1 and CDR2 sequences are MDHEN and SYDVKM. CDR3 protein: CASSLGGLRNTEAFF. CDR3 coding DNA: TGTGCCAGCAGTTTAGGGGGCCTGCGAAACACTGAAGCTTTCTTT.

This chain joins TRBV6-1 and TRBJ1-2, with 8 bases matching TRBD1. The germline gives CDR1 MNHNS, CDR2 SASEGT. The CDR3 length is 16 residues. V trimming: 2 bases; J trimming: 4 bases; junction bases outside the gene matches: 9. The CDR3 region has the DNA TGTGCCAGCAGTGAATTTACAGGGGGAAATGTCTATGGCTACACCTTC. Its protein product is CASSEFTGGNVYGYTF.

The chain recombines TRBV7-6 with TRBJ2-7, with 9 bases aligning to TRBD1. Germline V gene lookup returns CDR1 SGHVS and CDR2 FNYEAQ. The CDR3 runs to 13 residues. The ends lost 6 bases at V and 6 bases at J; junction bases unmatched: 6. CDR3 DNA sequence: TGTGCCAGCAGAGACAGGGGGGCTCGCGAGCAGTACTTC. Its translation: CASRDRGAREQYF.

The chain is built from TRBV15 and TRBJ1-1; TRBD1 matches 7 bases. Germline values: CDR1 LNHNV, CDR2 YYDKDF (reference sequence). This CDR3 spans 13 amino acids. Germline trimming cut 4 bases from V and 5 bases from J; bases unmatched to any gene: 4. The CDR3 coding sequence is TGTGCCACCAGCATAGGGACAGCGACTGAAGCTTTCTTT. It encodes CATSIGTATEAFF. Together with reference TRBV15 and TRBJ1-1, the CDR3 gives the full variable domain: DAMVIQNPRYQVTQFGKPVTLSCSQTLNHNVMYWYQQKSSQAPKLLFHYYDKDFNNEADTPDNFQSRRPNTSFCFLDIRSPGLGDTAMYLCATSIGTATEAFFGQGTRLTVV.

This clone was observed a handful of times. The V call is TRBV11-2, the J call TRBJ1-2; D may be TRBD1 (5 bases). Germline V lookup: CDR1 SGHAT, CDR2 FQNNGV. V shed 6 bases and J shed 5 bases, with 13 bases lying between them. The CDR3 runs 13 residues. The CDR3 reads CASSPMGPYGYTF. The CDR3 bases are TGTGCCAGCAGTCCTATGGGGCCGTATGGCTACACCTTC.

CDR3 sequence (DNA): TGCGCCAGCAGGCCGGGACTAGCGGTATACAATGAGCAGTTCTTC. This gives the protein CASRPGLAVYNEQFF. The chain couples TRBV5-1 to TRBJ2-1; 11 nucleotides match TRBD2. Germline V CDR1 and CDR2: SGHRS, YFSETQ. V lost 5 bases and J lost 4; bases outside the gene matches: 5. The CDR3 runs 15 residues. The full variable domain, rest sourced from reference TRBV5-1 and TRBJ2-1, is KAGVTQTPRYLIKTRGQQVTLSCSPISGHRSVSWYQQTPGQGLQFLFEYFSETQRNKGNFPGRFSGRQFSNSRSEMNVSTLELGDSALYLCASRPGLAVYNEQFFGPGTRLTVL.

This clone was observed once. CDR3 DNA: TGCGCCAGCAGTGAGAGGTCTGGACTAGCGGCTTACAATGAGCAGTTCTTC. Translation gives CASSERSGLAAYNEQFF. The chain joins TRBV10-2 to TRBJ2-1, with 10 bases matching TRBD2. V gave up 2 bases and J gave up 4 bases; unmatched junction bases: 8. The CDR3 is 17 residues long. Germline V CDR1 and CDR2: WSHSY, SAAADI.

CDR3 in DNA: TGCAGTGCTAGTGGACTAGCCGCCGGTGGAGCGCAGTATTTT. It specifies CSASGLAAGGAQYF. The chain couples TRBV20-1 to TRBJ2-3; TRBD2 aligns across 8 bases. The CDR3 has 14 residues. Per the germline V gene, CDR1 is DFQATT and CDR2 is SNEGSKA (reference sequence). V lost 3 bases and J lost 10; bases outside the gene matches: 12.

V is TRBV6-6 and J is TRBJ2-5, with D tentatively TRBD2 (6 bases). Germline loops: CDR1 MNHNY, CDR2 SVGAGI (reference sequence). V lost 6 bases to trimming and J lost 5 bases, with 13 bases between them. The CDR3 consists of 13 residues. As DNA, the CDR3 is TGTGCCAGCAGCCCCTCGGGGGAGGAGACCCAGTACTTC. It specifies CASSPSGEETQYF.

This clone has only one observation. The genes are TRBV19 and TRBJ1-1; 11 bases map to TRBD1. This CDR3 comprises 14 residues. J gave up 5 bases and V 5 bases, and 4 bases lay outside the gene matches. Per germline, CDR1 LNHDA and CDR2 SQIVND (reference sequence). Written as DNA, the CDR3 is TGTGCCAGTAGTTTGGGACAGGGGGAGACTGAAGCTTTCTTT. The encoded protein is CASSLGQGETEAFF.

The gene calls are TRBV4-1 and TRBJ1-1; D possibly corresponds to TRBD1 (5 bases). This CDR3 has 14 amino acids. Trimming removed 5 bases at V and 0 bases at J, with 10 bases between. CDR1 and CDR2 from the germline V gene are MGHRA and YSYEKL. CDR3 sequence (DNA): TGCGCCAGCAGCTCGGGACTGTTGAACACTGAAGCTTTCTTT. It translates to CASSSGLLNTEAFF.

The J gene is TRBJ1-6, the V gene TRBV14, with D possibly TRBD1 on 6 matching bases. This CDR3 comprises 15 residues. Germline CDR1 is SGHDN and CDR2 is FVKESK. V was trimmed by 5 bases and J by 3 bases, leaving 11 bases between them. This CDR3 reads CASSATRGYNSPLHF. The CDR3 coding sequence is TGTGCCAGCAGCGCCACCAGGGGCTATAATTCACCCCTCCACTTT.

The genes are TRBV19 and TRBJ1-5; 10 bases are a match to TRBD1. CDR1 LNHDA and CDR2 SQIVND come from the germline V gene (reference sequence). The CDR3 is made up of 15 amino acids. Trimming cost V 5 bases and J 6 bases; bases outside gene matches: 7. CDR3 amino acids: CASSSTGGFGQPQHF. In DNA, the CDR3 is TGTGCCAGTAGTTCGACAGGGGGCTTCGGTCAGCCCCAGCATTTT.

The rearrangement uses TRBV2 and TRBJ1-5; D is unclear. Trimming stripped 11 bases from V and 7 bases from J, with 12 bases between. The germline V gene has CDR1 SNHLY and CDR2 FYNNEI. The CDR3 is made up of 11 amino acids. CDR3 sequence reads: CAAGLQQPQHF. CDR3 nucleotides: TGTGCCGCGGGCCTACAACAGCCCCAGCATTTT.

The chain combines TRBV27 with TRBJ2-7; TRBD1 might be the D (6 bases). The CDR3 contains 16 residues. Germline CDR1 reads MNHEY; CDR2 reads SMNVEV (reference sequence). V lost 1 base and J 5 bases, leaving 18 bases between the germline ends. CDR3 sequence: CASSLLGTSRDNEQYF. CDR3 DNA sequence: TGTGCCAGCAGTTTATTGGGGACAAGCAGGGACAACGAGCAGTACTTC.

The chain joins TRBV24-1 to TRBJ1-5; 12 bases are a match to TRBD1. Per germline, CDR1 KGHDR and CDR2 SFDVKD. With V trimmed by 4 bases and J by 9 bases, 6 bases remained unmatched. CDR3 length equals 15 residues. In DNA form, the CDR3 reads TGTGCCACCAGTGACTCCGGGACAGGGGGCTGGCCCCAGCATTTT. The encoded protein is CATSDSGTGGWPQHF.

This clone was seen a single time. The rearrangement links TRBV18 to TRBJ1-2; D not certain. The germline V gene has CDR1 KGHSH and CDR2 LQKENI. V lost 3 bases and J 8 bases, leaving 13 bases between the germline ends. The CDR3 runs to 13 residues. The DNA of the CDR3 is TGTGCCAGCTCACCCGAGACGGCGGGCGGCTACACCTTC. Translating gives CASSPETAGGYTF.

The chain recombines TRBV4-2 with TRBJ1-3; no firm D call. Trimming shortened V by 0 bases and J by 2 bases, and 14 bases separated the two germline ends. The CDR3 spans 17 residues. Germline V lookup: CDR1 LGHNA, CDR2 YNFKEQ. The CDR3 DNA sequence: TGTGCCAGCAGCCAAGAGGCGGTAGAAGGAGCTGGAAACACCATATATTTT. Translating it yields CASSQEAVEGAGNTIYF.

This chain connects TRBV6-6 to TRBJ1-2; D gene unclear. Trimming cost V 7 bases and J 4 bases, with 16 bases left between them. The CDR3 is 14 amino acids. Germline lookup yields CDR1 MNHNY and CDR2 SVGAGI (reference sequence). This CDR3 is CASTLLEGSYGYTF. The CDR3 DNA is TGTGCCAGCACCCTACTCGAGGGCAGCTATGGCTACACCTTC.

This clone appeared a single time. In DNA, the CDR3 is TGTGCCAGCAGCCCAGGGGACCTTGGAGCTTTCTTT. Translating it yields CASSPGDLGAFF. The rearrangement uses TRBV7-9 and TRBJ1-1, with D possibly TRBD1 on 6 matching bases. Trimming pared 5 bases from V and 10 bases from J, leaving 14 bases between. The CDR3 consists of 12 residues. CDR1 is SEHNR and CDR2 is FQNEAQ in the germline V gene (reference sequence).

V is TRBV10-1 and J is TRBJ2-5, with TRBD2 matching 8 bases. The CDR3 is 16 amino acids. The J segment lost 4 bases and the V segment lost 0 bases, leaving 7 bases of the junction unmatched. The germline gives CDR1 WNHNN, CDR2 SYGVQD (reference sequence). CDR3 residues: CASSESTGGDPETQYF. The CDR3 DNA sequence: TGCGCCAGCAGTGAGTCAACGGGGGGGGACCCAGAGACCCAGTACTTC.